The T cell receptor (beta chain) described here comes from a study of blood T cell repertoires in COVID-19. The V gene's germline CDR1 is SGHNT and CDR2 YENEEA. The CDR3 is made up of 14 amino acids. Trimming took off 4 bases at V and 2 bases at J, with 10 bases between the two ends. Libraries were prepared by immunoSEQ multiplex PCR; TCRdb keeps only in-frame clonotypes and omits some of them. Here the sample spans about 330,000 clones, approximately 86% being singletons. The receptor was derived from a man in his thirties or forties with COVID-19, enrolled during active disease. The chain carries TRBV11-3 and TRBJ2-3; TRBD1 might be the D (6 bases). The sequencing input was peripheral blood. The CDR3, as DNA: TGTGCCAGCAGCTCCGGACAGACCACAGATACGCAGTATTTT. This sequence encodes CASSSGQTTDTQYF. The full variable domain, rest sourced from reference TRBV11-3 and TRBJ2-3, is EAGVVQSPRYKIIEKKQPVAFWCNPISGHNTLYWYLQNLGQGPELLIRYENEEAVDDSQLPKDRFSAERLKGVDSTLKIQPAELGDSAVYLCASSSGQTTDTQYFGPGTRLTVL.